Each of the 4 T cell receptor beta chains below was sequenced from the same sample in a study of T cells in Graves' hyperthyroidism and ophthalmopathy (dated by TCRdb to 2018 to 2020). To prepare the library, multiplex PCR was applied. Data came from an Illumina HiSeq 2000. The TCR beta CDR3 regions were amplified from the RNA transcripts. The TCR CDR3 was subjected to a first round of RT-PCR using the HTBI primer set and the Qiagen OneStep RT-PCR kit. TCRdb reprocessing: public reads trimmed at Q25 with fastp, clones called with MiXCR, in-frame beta chains kept. Each CDR3 protein gets just one entry, which takes the most common genes and DNA from the rows behind it. In all, the sample holds 550,000 to 600,000 distinct CDR3 sequences, and around 45% of those were seen once. The ten largest clones add up to roughly 19% of the sample. The sequenced sample consisted of peripheral blood or thyroid tissue (not recorded which). Receptor source: an adult woman with Graves' disease, either hyperthyroidism or ophthalmopathy (not recorded which).

This clonotype was seen a handful of times. The V and J genes are TRBV7-6 and TRBJ2-5, with D unclear. The CDR3 has 11 amino acids. In germline, CDR1 is SGHVS, CDR2 FNYEAQ. V was trimmed by 4 bases and J by 7 bases, leaving 7 bases between them. The CDR3: CASSSDWTQYF. The CDR3 coding sequence is TGTGCCAGCAGCTCCGATTGGACCCAGTACTTC.

The V and J genes are TRBV10-3 and TRBJ1-2; no definite D call. The CDR3 is 14 amino acids. V was cut by 3 bases and J by 7 bases, with 15 bases left in between. Germline loops: CDR1 ENHRY, CDR2 SYGVKD. The CDR3 is CAISDLARVSGYTF. The CDR3, as DNA: TGTGCCATCAGTGATCTAGCGAGGGTTAGTGGCTACACCTTC.

The chain joins TRBV10-3 to TRBJ2-2; D may match TRBD1 or TRBD2 (5 bases each). The V end lost 1 base, the J end lost 3 bases, and 15 bases lay between the germline ends. Germline-derived CDR1 and CDR2 are ENHRY and SYGVKD. This CDR3 region has 17 residues. The DNA for the CDR3 is TGTGCCATCAGTGAGTGGAGGCAGGGTGCGGACACCGGGGAGCTGTTTTTT. This codes for CAISEWRQGADTGELFF.

A word on this clonotype: The conserved phenylalanine or tryptophan is not found at the CDR3 terminus, so this likely reflects a read error. The chain recombines TRBV5-1 with TRBJ1-2; D gene unclear. V was pared by 3 bases and J by 2 bases, with 8 bases between. The CDR3 covers 13 residues. Germline V gene lookup returns CDR1 SGHRS and CDR2 YFSETQ. CDR3 sequence (DNA): TGCGCCAGCAGCTACGGGCAGAACTATGGCTACACCCTC. Amino acids: CASSYGQNYGYTL.